This TCR beta chain was observed in a study of OX40 agonist ivuxolimab in advanced cancers. As regards this clone: Its cognate antigen is unknown.

Germline assignment: CDR1 MNHNY and CDR2 SVGAGI (reference sequence). The V end lost 2 bases, the J end lost 6 bases, and 11 bases lay between the germline ends. CDR3 length equals 13 residues. Exclusion of a patient followed from autoimmune disease history or systemic immunosuppression. Blood draws occurred at baseline, cycle 4 day 1, and cycle 7 day 1. The protocol was immunoSEQ multiplex PCR, while the TCRdb copy is restricted to in-frame clones and leaves out a portion. Found here are tens of thousands of clones, roughly 94% of them singletons; the top ten hold approximately 14%. Findings and limits, study-wide: CD8+ T cells were the subset that, on average, had more expanded clones than CD4+. Expanded peripheral T-cell antigen specificity went undetermined.

This sequence joins TRBV6-6 and TRBJ2-7; no reliable D call. The TCR comes from an adult with an advanced solid tumor such as melanoma, head and neck, liver or kidney cancer. The source was CD4+ or CD8+ T cells sorted from blood, collected in a trial of the OX40 agonist ivuxolimab. The CDR3 sequence: CASSYNRVLEQYF. CDR3 DNA sequence: TGTGCCAGCAGTTACAATCGCGTCCTCGAGCAGTACTTC.